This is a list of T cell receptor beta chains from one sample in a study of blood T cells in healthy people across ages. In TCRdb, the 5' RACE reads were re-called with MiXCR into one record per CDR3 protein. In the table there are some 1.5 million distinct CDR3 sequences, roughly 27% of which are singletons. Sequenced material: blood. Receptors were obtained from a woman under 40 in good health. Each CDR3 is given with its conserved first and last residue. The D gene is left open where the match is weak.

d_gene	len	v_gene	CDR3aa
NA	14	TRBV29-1	CSVEDRAGAYGYTF
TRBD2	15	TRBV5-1	CASSAGTSGEYEQYF
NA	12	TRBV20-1	CSATLGNTEAFF
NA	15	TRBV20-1	CSARVPGLPGEKRFF
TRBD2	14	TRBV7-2	CASSFQLAGAEQFF
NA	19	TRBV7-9	CASSFGGGGGVGGQETQYF
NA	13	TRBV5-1	CASSSRGPETQYF
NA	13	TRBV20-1	CSASGGSYQPQHF
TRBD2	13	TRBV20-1	CSSKAGGPETQYF
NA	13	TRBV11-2	CASSASPGDTQYF
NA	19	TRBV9	CASSKRQAGFGSGANVLTF
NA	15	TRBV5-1	CASSFQERSPYEQYF
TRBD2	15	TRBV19	CASRPSGLATNEQFF
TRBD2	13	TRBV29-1	CSVGAGAKSEQYF
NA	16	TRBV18	CASSPSLFSGANVLTF
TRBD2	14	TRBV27	CASSLRGSGIKQFF
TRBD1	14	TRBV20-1	CSARADRGNSPLHF
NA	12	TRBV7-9	CASSLDYYEQYF
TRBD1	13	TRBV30	CAWNSGGDSPLHF
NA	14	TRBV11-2	CASSLLDGEETQYF
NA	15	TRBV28	CASTEQGLSNQPQHF
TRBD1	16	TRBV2	CASSDGWQGASETQYF
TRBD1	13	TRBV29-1	CSVLTGVRETQYF
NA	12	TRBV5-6	CASSLIGDEQFF
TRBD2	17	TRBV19	CASSRSGLAGITDTQYF
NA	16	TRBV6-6	CASSGQATSSYNEQFF
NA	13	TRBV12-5	CASGKEDNQPQHF
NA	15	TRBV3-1	CASSREQGANSPLHF
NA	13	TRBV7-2	CASSLSFGETQYF
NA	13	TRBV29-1	CSVVRGGPNERFF
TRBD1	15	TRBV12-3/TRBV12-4	CASSLTGESSYEQYF
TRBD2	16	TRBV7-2	CASSLIIAGTYNEQFF
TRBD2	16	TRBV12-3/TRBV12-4	CASSLWSSGSRDTEYF
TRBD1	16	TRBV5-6	CASSRDRGRPYNEQFF
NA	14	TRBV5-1	CASSLAGGNYGYTF
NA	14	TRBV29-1	CSARETAVMDEQYF
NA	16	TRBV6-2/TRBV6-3	CASSPGWGELRNEQFF
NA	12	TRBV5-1	CASSFDGNEQFF
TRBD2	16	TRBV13	CASSFTSGGAGNEQFF
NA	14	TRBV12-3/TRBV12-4	CASSLGRRNQPQHF
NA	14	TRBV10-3	CAISEAHSNQPQHF
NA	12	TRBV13	CASSSGRYGYTF